The 5 T cell receptor beta chains given below trace back to one sample, sequenced in a study of blood T cell repertoires in COVID-19. Sequencing used immunoSEQ multiplex PCR; TCRdb keeps in-frame clones, though not all of them. The sample lists over 300,000 clones; about four fifths were seen once. Sequenced material: peripheral blood. Every receptor here comes from a woman between 50 and 59 years old with acute or convalescent COVID-19.

V and J are TRBV25-1 and TRBJ2-3; 9 bases fit TRBD2. CDR1 and CDR2 (germline): MGHDK, SYGVNS. The V gene end was trimmed by 4 bases and the J gene end by 2 bases; junction bases not matched to a gene: 4. The CDR3 is 15 residues long. The CDR3: CASSATSGFTDTQYF. CDR3 DNA sequence: TGTGCCAGCAGTGCGACTAGCGGTTTCACAGATACGCAGTATTTT. Filled out from reference TRBV25-1 and TRBJ2-3, the complete variable domain reads EADIYQTPRYLVIGTGKKITLECSQTMGHDKMYWYQQDPGMELHLIHYSYGVNSTEKGDLSSESTVSRIRTEHFPLTLESARPSHTSQYLCASSATSGFTDTQYFGPGTRLTVL.

This clone was counted a single time. J is TRBJ1-2 and V is TRBV30, with D maybe TRBD1 (6 bases). Trimming removed 2 bases from V and 4 bases from J, with 14 bases in between. Germline V gives CDR1 GTSNPN, CDR2 SVGIG (reference sequence). The length of the CDR3 is 14 residues. The CDR3 spells CAWSPGHTFYGYTF. The CDR3 nucleotides are TGTGCCTGGAGTCCGGGACATACGTTCTATGGCTACACCTTC.

This clone was observed a handful of times. The chain has TRBV3-1 (or the pseudogene TRBV3-2) and TRBJ1-1; perhaps TRBD1 as D (5 bases). This CDR3 is built from 12 residues. Germline V CDR1 and CDR2: LGHDT, YNNKEL (reference sequence). V was pared by 0 bases and J by 8 bases, with 7 bases between. The CDR3 DNA follows: TGTGCCAGCAGCCAAGACAGGGTAGAAGCTTTCTTT. This translates into CASSQDRVEAFF.

V is TRBV30 and J is TRBJ2-3; 8 positions agree with TRBD2. CDR3 length equals 14 residues. J gave up 6 bases and V 8 bases, and 13 bases lay outside the gene matches. Germline assignment: CDR1 GTSNPN and CDR2 SVGIG (reference sequence). CDR3 sequence (DNA): TGTGCCCTCCCCCGGGTAGCGGGGAGTGATACGCAGTATTTT. This gives the protein CALPRVAGSDTQYF.

The rearrangement uses TRBV7-2 and TRBJ2-7; perhaps TRBD1 as D (5 bases). Trimming took off 0 bases at V and 3 bases at J, with 9 bases between the two ends. Germline V gene lookup returns CDR1 SGHTA and CDR2 FQGNSA. The CDR3 has 14 residues. The CDR3 reads CASSLALQGYEQYF. As DNA, the CDR3 is TGTGCCAGCAGCTTAGCTCTCCAGGGCTACGAGCAGTACTTC.